This TCR beta chain was sequenced in a study of neurological immune-mediated disorders. This clonotype was found many times. Its specificity is unknown. J gave up 0 bases and V 4 bases, and 23 bases lay outside the gene matches. The CDR3 runs to 21 residues. Germline V gene data show CDR1 as SGHRS and CDR2 as YFSETQ. Healthy control samples came from blood bank volunteers in Maryland, USA. A total of 2 million PBMCs stored at -80 degrees C provided the unsorted libraries. In every sequencing run, more than 170 million TCR-beta sequences were generated from 15-18 subjects. MiXCR, run by TCRdb on the 5' RACE reads, gives a single entry per CDR3 protein. The sample holds tens of thousands of distinct CDR3 sequences, under 8.5% seen once. Overall study findings and caveats: Multiple sclerosis was found to have the least TCR clonal expansion, below healthy controls, and HTLV-1-associated myelopathy the most.

The clonotype comes from a woman aged 35 to 49 in good health. The chain is built from TRBV5-1 and TRBJ2-7, with TRBD2 matching 9 bases. Input material: PBMCs. CDR3 nucleotide sequence: TGCGCCAGCAGCGCCGCGGACTGGGTAGCGGGAGTGGGATGGAGCTCCTACGAGCAGTACTTC. It is translated as CASSAADWVAGVGWSSYEQYF.